Described below is a single TCR beta chain sequence and its context. Its antigen is undetermined. TCRdb's table, derived via immunoSEQ multiplex PCR, lists solely in-frame clones and lacks some. The data show about 38,000 clones, roughly 85% seen once. This sample was included in a study of OX40 agonist ivuxolimab in advanced cancers. Across the study: Aged roughly 23 to 79 with a mean of roughly 65 years, they were roughly 83% male.

Regarding the study as a whole: Normalized T-cell clonal expansion was also low in some nonresponders.

The TCR was taken from an adult with an advanced solid tumor such as melanoma, head and neck, liver or kidney cancer. The material was CD4+ or CD8+ T cells sorted from blood, obtained in a trial of the OX40 agonist ivuxolimab.

The CDR3 protein is CASSQRGQGDSPLHF. CDR3 DNA: TGCGCCAGCAGCCAACGCGGACAGGGGGATTCACCCCTCCACTTT. V usage is TRBV4-1 and J usage is TRBJ1-6; 10 bases line up with TRBD1. From germline, CDR1 is MGHRA and CDR2 YSYEKL. This CDR3 comprises 15 residues. V was pared by 2 bases and J by 8 bases, with 3 bases of the junction left unmatched.